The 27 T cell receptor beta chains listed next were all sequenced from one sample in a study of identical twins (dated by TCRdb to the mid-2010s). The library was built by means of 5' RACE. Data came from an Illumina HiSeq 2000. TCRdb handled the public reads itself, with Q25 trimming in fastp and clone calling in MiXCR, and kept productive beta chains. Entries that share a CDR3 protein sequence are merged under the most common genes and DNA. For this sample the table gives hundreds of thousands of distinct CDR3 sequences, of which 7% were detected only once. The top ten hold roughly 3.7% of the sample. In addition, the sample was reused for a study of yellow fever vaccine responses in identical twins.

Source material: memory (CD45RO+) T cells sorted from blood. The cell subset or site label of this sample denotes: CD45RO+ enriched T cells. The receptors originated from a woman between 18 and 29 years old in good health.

CDR3 amino acids: CSVEIQGVGEQFF. CDR3 nucleotide sequence: TGCAGCGTTGAAATACAGGGAGTGGGTGAGCAGTTCTTC. The genes are TRBV29-1 and TRBJ2-1; TRBD1 might be the D (6 bases). The CDR3 runs 13 residues. Germline values: CDR1 SQVTM, CDR2 ANQGSEA. The V end was cut by 2 bases, the J end by 9 bases, with 14 bases between.

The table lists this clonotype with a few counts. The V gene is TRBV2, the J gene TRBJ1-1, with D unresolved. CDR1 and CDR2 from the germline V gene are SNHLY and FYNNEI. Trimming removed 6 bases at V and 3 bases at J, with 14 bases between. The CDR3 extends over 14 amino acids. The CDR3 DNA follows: TGTGCCAGCAGCCGACCGGGAGGTGACACTGAAGCTTTCTTT. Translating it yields CASSRPGGDTEAFF.

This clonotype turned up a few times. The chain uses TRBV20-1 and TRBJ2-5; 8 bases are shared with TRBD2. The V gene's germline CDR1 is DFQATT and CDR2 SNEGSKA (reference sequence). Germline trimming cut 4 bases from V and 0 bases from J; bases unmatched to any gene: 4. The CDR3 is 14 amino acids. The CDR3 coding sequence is TGCAGTGCTAAGGCGGGGGGCTACCAAGAGACCCAGTACTTC. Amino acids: CSAKAGGYQETQYF.

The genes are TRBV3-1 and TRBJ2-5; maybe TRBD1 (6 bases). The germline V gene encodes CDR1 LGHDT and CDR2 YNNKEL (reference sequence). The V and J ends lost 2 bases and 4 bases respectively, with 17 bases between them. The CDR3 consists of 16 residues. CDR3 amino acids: CASSQWGRGGSETQYF. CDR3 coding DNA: TGTGCCAGCAGCCAATGGGGCCGAGGGGGATCAGAGACCCAGTACTTC.

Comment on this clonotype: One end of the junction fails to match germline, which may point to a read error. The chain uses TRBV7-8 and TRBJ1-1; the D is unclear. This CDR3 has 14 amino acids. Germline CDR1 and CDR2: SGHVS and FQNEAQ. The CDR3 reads CVSSLGGSPAEAFF. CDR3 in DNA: TGTGTCAGCAGCTTAGGAGGTTCCCCTGCTGAAGCTTTCTTT.

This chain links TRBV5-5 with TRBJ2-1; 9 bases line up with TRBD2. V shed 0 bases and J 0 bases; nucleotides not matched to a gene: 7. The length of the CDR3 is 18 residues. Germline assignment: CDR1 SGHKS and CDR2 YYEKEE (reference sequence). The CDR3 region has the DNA TGTGCCAGCAGCTTGGATAGCGGGAGCAGCCTCTCCTACAATGAGCAGTTCTTC. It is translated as CASSLDSGSSLSYNEQFF.

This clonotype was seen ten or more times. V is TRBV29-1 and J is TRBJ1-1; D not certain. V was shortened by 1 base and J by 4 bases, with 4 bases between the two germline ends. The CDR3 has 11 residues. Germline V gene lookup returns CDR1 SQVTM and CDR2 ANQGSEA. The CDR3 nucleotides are TGCAGCGTTGAAGTTTTCACTGAAGCTTTCTTT. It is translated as CSVEVFTEAFF.

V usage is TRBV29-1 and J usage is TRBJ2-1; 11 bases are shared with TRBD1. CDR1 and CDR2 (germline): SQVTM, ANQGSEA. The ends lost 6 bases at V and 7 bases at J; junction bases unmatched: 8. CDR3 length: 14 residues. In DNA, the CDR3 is TGCAGCGTAGTAGGACAGGGGGCAAAGAATGAGCAGTTCTTC. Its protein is CSVVGQGAKNEQFF.

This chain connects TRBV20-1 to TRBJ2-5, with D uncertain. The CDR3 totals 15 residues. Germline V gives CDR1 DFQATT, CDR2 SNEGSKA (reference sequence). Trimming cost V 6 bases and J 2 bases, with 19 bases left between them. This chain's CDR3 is CSATPNWREQETQYF. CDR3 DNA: TGCAGTGCAACCCCGAACTGGCGAGAACAAGAGACCCAGTACTTC.

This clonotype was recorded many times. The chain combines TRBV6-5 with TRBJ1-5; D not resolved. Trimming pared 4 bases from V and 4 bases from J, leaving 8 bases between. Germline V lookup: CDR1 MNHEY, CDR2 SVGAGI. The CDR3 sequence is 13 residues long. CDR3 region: CASSWASNQPQHF. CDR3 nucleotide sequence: TGTGCCAGCAGTTGGGCCTCGAATCAGCCCCAGCATTTT.

The CDR3 region is CASSLNPTGGNQPQHF. The CDR3 nucleotides read TGTGCCAGCAGCTTGAATCCGACAGGCGGCAATCAGCCCCAGCATTTT. The chain couples TRBV5-5 to TRBJ1-5; D perhaps matches TRBD1 (6 bases). The V end lost 1 base, the J end lost 2 bases, and 13 bases lay between the germline ends. The CDR3 runs 16 residues. CDR1 is SGHKS, CDR2 YYEKEE, per germline (reference sequence).

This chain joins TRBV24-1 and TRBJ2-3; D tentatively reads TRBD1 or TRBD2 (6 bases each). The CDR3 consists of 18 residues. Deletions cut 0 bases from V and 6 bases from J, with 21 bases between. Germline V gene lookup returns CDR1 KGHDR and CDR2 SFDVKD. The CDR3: CATSDLGDKGGSRDTQYF. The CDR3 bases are TGTGCCACCAGTGATTTGGGGGATAAGGGGGGTTCTCGGGATACGCAGTATTTT.

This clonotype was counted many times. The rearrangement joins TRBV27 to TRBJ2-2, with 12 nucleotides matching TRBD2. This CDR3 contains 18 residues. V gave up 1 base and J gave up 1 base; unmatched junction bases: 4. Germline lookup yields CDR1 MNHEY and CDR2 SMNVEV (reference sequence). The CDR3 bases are TGTGCCAGCAGTTTATTAGTGACTAGCGGGAGGAACACCGGGGAGCTGTTTTTT. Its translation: CASSLLVTSGRNTGELFF.

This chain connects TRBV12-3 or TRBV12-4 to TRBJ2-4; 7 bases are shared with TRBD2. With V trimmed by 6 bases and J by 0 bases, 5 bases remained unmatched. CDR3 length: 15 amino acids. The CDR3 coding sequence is TGTGCCAGCAGCTCGGGGGGACTAGCCAAAAACATTCAGTACTTC. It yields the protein CASSSGGLAKNIQYF.

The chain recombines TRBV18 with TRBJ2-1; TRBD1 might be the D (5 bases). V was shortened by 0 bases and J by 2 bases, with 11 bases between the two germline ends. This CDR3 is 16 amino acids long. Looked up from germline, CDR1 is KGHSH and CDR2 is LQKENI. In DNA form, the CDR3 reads TGTGCCAGCTCACCACCCGGAGCAGGGCCCTACAATGAGCAGTTCTTC. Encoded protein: CASSPPGAGPYNEQFF.

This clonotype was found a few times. In DNA form, the CDR3 reads TGCGCCAGCAGTCTTACCGGGACTAGCGGGGGGGCTAGCACAGATACGCAGTATTTT. Encoded protein: CASSLTGTSGGASTDTQYF. V is TRBV5-1 and J is TRBJ2-3, with 16 bases that match TRBD2. The V segment lost 5 bases and the J segment 0 bases; nucleotides outside the gene matches: 9. This CDR3 region has 19 residues. Germline V gives CDR1 SGHRS, CDR2 YFSETQ.

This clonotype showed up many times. This CDR3 is CALGEGTGANVLTF. The CDR3 DNA is TGTGCCCTAGGGGAGGGAACAGGGGCCAACGTCCTGACTTTC. The chain has TRBV6-1 and TRBJ2-6, with TRBD2 matching 7 bases. CDR3 length: 14 residues. With 11 bases clipped from V and 4 bases from J, the junction kept 8 bases outside the gene matches. Germline values: CDR1 MNHNS, CDR2 SASEGT.

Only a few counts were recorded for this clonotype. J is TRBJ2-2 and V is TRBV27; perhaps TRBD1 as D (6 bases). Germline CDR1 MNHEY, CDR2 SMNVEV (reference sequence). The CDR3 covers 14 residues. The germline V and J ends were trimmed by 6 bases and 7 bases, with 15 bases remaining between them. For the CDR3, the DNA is TGTGCCAGCAGCCTGGGACACGTGGGCGGGGAGCTGTTTTTT. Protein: CASSLGHVGGELFF.

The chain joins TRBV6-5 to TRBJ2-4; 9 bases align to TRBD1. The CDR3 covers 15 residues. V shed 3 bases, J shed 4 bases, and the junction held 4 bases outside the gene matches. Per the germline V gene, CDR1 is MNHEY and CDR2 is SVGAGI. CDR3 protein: CASSYGDREKNIQYF. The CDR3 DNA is TGTGCCAGCAGTTATGGGGACAGGGAGAAAAACATTCAGTACTTC.

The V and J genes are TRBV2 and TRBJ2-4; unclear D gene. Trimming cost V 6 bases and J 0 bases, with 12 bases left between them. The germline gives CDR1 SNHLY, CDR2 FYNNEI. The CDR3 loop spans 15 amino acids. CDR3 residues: CASSPAPGAKNIQYF. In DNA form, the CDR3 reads TGTGCCAGCAGCCCAGCACCGGGAGCCAAAAACATTCAGTACTTC.

CDR3 bases: TGTGCCAGTAGTATGCAGGTGTGGGTATCGAGCAATCAGCCCCAGCATTTT. Encoded protein: CASSMQVWVSSNQPQHF. This chain joins TRBV19 and TRBJ1-5; no clear D. The CDR3 contains 17 residues. V lost 3 bases and J 1 base, leaving 16 bases between the germline ends. Germline lookup yields CDR1 LNHDA and CDR2 SQIVND (reference sequence).

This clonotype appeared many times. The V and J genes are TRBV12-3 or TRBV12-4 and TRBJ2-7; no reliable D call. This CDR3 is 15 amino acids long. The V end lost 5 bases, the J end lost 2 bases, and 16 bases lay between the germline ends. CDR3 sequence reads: CASSHLKNAAYEQYF. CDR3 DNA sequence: TGTGCCAGCAGTCACCTAAAAAATGCTGCCTACGAGCAGTACTTC.

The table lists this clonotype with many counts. The CDR3 sequence is CASSDHVRQALSTDTQYF. The CDR3 DNA follows: TGTGCCAGCAGCGACCACGTCCGACAGGCCCTCAGCACAGATACGCAGTATTTT. J is TRBJ2-3 and V is TRBV11-1, with D perhaps TRBD1 (6 bases). Germline V gene sequence: CDR1 SGHAT, CDR2 FQDESV (reference sequence). The CDR3 loop spans 18 amino acids. V was pared by 5 bases and J by 0 bases, with 21 bases between. The entire variable domain, with the rest obtained from reference TRBV11-1 and TRBJ2-3, is as follows: EAEVAQSPRYKITEKSQAVAFWCDPISGHATLYWYRQILGQGPELLVQFQDESVVDDSQLPKDRFSAERLKGVDSTLKIQPAELGDSAMYLCASSDHVRQALSTDTQYFGPGTRLTVL.

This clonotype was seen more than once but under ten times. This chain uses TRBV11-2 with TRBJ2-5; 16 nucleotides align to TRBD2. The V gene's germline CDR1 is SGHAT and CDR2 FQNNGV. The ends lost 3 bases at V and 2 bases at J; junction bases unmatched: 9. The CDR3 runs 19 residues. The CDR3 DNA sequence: TGTGCCAGCAGCTTGAGGGGACTAGCGGGGGGGACGTGGCAAGAGACCCAGTACTTC. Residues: CASSLRGLAGGTWQETQYF.

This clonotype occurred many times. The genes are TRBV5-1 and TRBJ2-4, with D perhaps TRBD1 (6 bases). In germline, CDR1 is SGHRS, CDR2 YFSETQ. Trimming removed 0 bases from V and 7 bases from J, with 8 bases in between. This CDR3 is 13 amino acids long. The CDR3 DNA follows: TGCGCCAGCAGCTTGGGCCAGGGGAACATTCAGTACTTC. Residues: CASSLGQGNIQYF.

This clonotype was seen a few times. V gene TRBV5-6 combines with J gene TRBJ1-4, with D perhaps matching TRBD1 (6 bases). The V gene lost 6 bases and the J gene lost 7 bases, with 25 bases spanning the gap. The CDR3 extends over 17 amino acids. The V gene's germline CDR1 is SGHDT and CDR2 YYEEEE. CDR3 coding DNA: TGTGCCAGCACCATTTTCCGACCGGCAGGGGTTAGTGAAAAACTGTTTTTT. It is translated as CASTIFRPAGVSEKLFF. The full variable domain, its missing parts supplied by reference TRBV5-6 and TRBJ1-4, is DAGVTQSPTHLIKTRGQQVTLRCSPKSGHDTVSWYQQALGQGPQFIFQYYEEEERQRGNFPDRFSGHQFPNYSSELNVNALLLGDSALYLCASTIFRPAGVSEKLFFGSGTQLSVL.

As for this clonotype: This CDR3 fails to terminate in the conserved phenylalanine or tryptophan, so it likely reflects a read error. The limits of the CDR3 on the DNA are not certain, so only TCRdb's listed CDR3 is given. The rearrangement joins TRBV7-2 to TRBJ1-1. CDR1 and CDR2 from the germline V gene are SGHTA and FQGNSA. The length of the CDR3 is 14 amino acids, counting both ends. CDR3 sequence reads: CASSPDGSLHRGPI.